The rows below give T cell receptor beta chains drawn from one sample of a study of cytotoxic CD8 clonotypes in ibrutinib-treated CLL. Sequenced by immunoSEQ multiplex PCR; TCRdb stores in-frame clones only, minus some. This table has 150,000 or so clones, roughly 84% appearing once. Sample: PBMCs, taken at disease progression, from a patient treated with ibrutinib. Receptor source: a human donor with chronic lymphocytic leukemia. Both conserved end residues are part of each CDR3.

v_call	j_call	cdr3_aa
TRBV27	TRBJ2-1	CASSGLAGYVNEQFF
TRBV5-8	TRBJ2-7	CASSSGLAGGPIYEQYF
TRBV28	TRBJ1-4	CASSHNGGALREKLFF
TRBV6-5	TRBJ2-1	CASSPWDDAYNEQFF
TRBV7-3	TRBJ2-2	CASSPPNGGAGELFF
TRBV2	TRBJ2-5	CASSWDSLRASAQYF
TRBV19	TRBJ1-5	CASSPTGFGQPQHF
TRBV28	TRBJ1-2	CASSSPRGRGGYTF
TRBV4-2	TRBJ1-1	CASSQDTGPRQGGIVNTEAFF
TRBV7-9	TRBJ1-2	CASSLVGSATYGYTF
TRBV29-1	TRBJ1-1	CSVHRGTATEAFF
TRBV2	TRBJ2-2	CASRRQGGNTGELFF
TRBV15	TRBJ1-4	CATSRESRGQGEKLFF
TRBV11-2	TRBJ2-7	CASSQLSYEQYF
TRBV5-4	TRBJ2-3	CASSARDSNSDTQYF
TRBV5-1	TRBJ2-1	CASSFIGVSYNEQFF
TRBV11-3	TRBJ1-3	CASSLVAPLEYTIYF
TRBV15	TRBJ2-3	CATSRKTGTKTTDTQYF
TRBV9	TRBJ2-1	CASSVAWGGTYNEQFF
TRBV5-1	TRBJ2-7	CASSLGTGPPNEQYF
TRBV6-1	TRBJ2-7	CASSEQGDVGEQYF
TRBV7-2	TRBJ1-5	CASSLLVGGNQPQHF
TRBV6-5	TRBJ2-1	CASSFEREGRNEQFF
TRBV4-1	TRBJ2-1	CASSPPPRAGSYNEQFF
TRBV7-9	TRBJ2-2	CASSFPGQANTGELFF
TRBV15	TRBJ1-1	CATLITGSNTEAFF
TRBV4-2	TRBJ1-4	CASSHTDGTPGINEKLFF
TRBV5-1	TRBJ2-1	CASSLEAGVGNEQFF
TRBV7-9	TRBJ1-4	CASSSRTEKLFF
TRBV5-1	TRBJ1-3	CASSLEGPVSGNTIYF
TRBV7-9	TRBJ2-7	CASSPLAGTYEQYF
TRBV5-1	TRBJ2-3	CASSLEQPTTDTQYF
TRBV15	TRBJ2-7	CATSRKDRGRYEQYF
TRBV19	TRBJ2-1	CASSPGSYNEQFF
TRBV7-9	TRBJ2-7	CASTKDYQSYEQYF
TRBV27	TRBJ1-1	CASSPYRDRLNTEAFF
TRBV27	TRBJ1-1	CASRIIGGPVNTEAFF
TRBV6-1	TRBJ2-5	CASSEGWRPQETQYF
TRBV30	TRBJ1-1	CAWNRDMNTEAFF
TRBV6-1	TRBJ2-7	CACSRDLGSYEQYF
TRBV6-5	TRBJ2-5	CASSSSGGSRETQYF
TRBV11-3	TRBJ2-5	CASSPGLADQETQYF
TRBV19	TRBJ1-2	CASSIFVWGSGYTF
TRBV11-2	TRBJ2-1	CASSSRTPDRVGWNEQFF
TRBV5-4	TRBJ2-1	CASSHGAEQFF
TRBV28	TRBJ1-1	CASGSGTPNTEAFF
TRBV10-2	TRBJ2-3	CASTEGSITDTQYF
TRBV5-4	TRBJ2-2	CASMTPGEPGELFF
TRBV9	TRBJ2-1	CASSVDSGWTVIHEQFF
TRBV11-2	TRBJ2-2	CASSYYPDIGWLFF